This TCR beta chain appears in the sequencing data of a study of T-cell reconstitution after alpha-beta-depleted transplantation in children. At least ten counts were recorded for this clonotype. During its preparation, the TCRbeta library received unique molecular identifiers. TCRdb fed the PCR reads into MiXCR, producing one record per CDR3 protein. The sample lists 90,000 to 95,000 distinct CDR3 sequences; less than 15% were seen once. Germline V gene sequence: CDR1 SEHNR, CDR2 FQNEAQ (reference sequence). There are 13 residues in the CDR3. V was clipped by 1 base and J by 12 bases, with 13 bases between them.

This clonotype was obtained from a human donor who donated a stem cell graft to a child with inherited bone marrow failure. V is TRBV7-9 and J is TRBJ2-1, with D perhaps assigned TRBD1 or TRBD2 (5 bases each). The specimen comprised PBMCs from the stem cell graft donor, sampled from the stem cell graft. The CDR3 spells CASSLGGAEGQFF. DNA for the CDR3: TGTGCCAGCAGCTTAGGGGGCGCCGAGGGGCAGTTCTTC.